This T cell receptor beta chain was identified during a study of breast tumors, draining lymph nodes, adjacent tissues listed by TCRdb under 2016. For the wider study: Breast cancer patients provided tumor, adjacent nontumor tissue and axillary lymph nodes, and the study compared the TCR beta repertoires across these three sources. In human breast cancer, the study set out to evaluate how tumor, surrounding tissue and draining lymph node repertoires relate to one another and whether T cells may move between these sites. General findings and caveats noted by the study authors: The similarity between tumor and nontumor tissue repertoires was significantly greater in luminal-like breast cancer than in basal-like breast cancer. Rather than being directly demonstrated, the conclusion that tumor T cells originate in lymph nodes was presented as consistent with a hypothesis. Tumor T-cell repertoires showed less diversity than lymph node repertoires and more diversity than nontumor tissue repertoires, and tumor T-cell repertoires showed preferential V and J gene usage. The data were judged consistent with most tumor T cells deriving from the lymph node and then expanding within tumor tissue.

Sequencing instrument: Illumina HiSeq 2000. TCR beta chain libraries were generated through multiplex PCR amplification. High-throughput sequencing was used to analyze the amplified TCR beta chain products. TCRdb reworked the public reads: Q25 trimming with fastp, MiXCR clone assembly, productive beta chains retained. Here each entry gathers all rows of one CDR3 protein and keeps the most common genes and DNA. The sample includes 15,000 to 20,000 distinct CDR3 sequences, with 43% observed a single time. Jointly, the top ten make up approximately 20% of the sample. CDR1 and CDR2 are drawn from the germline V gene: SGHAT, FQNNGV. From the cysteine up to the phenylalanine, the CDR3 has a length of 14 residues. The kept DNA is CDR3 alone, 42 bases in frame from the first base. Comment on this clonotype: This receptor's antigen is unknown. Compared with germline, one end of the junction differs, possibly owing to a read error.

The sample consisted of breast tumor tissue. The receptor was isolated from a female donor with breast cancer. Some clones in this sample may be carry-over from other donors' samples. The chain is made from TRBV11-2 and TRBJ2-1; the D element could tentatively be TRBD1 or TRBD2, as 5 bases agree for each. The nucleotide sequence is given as TGTGCCAGCGCCACGCTTAGCGAGAGGGGTGAGCAGCTCTTC. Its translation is CASATLSERGEQLF. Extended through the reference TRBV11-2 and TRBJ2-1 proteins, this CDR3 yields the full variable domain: EAGVAQSPRYKIIEKRQSVAFWCNPISGHATLYWYQQILGQGPKLLIQFQNNGVVDDSQLPKDRFSAERLKGVDSTLKIQPAKLEDSAVYLCASATLSERGEQLFGPGTRLTVL.